This is a list of T cell receptor beta chains from one sample in a study of T cell changes during pregnancy in multiple sclerosis. Method: immunoSEQ multiplex PCR; TCRdb's copy keeps in-frame clones and lacks some. This table holds tens of thousands of clones, around 92% found once. The sequenced sample was peripheral blood, obtained in the second trimester of pregnancy. These receptors originate from a female donor in good health, enrolled as a control in a pregnancy study. CDR3s include the opening cysteine and the closing phenylalanine or tryptophan. A D gene is named only where the DNA matches it firmly.

cdr3_aa: CASSLDQGKPPLHF; j_call: TRBJ1-6; v_call: TRBV7-9; d_call: -
cdr3_aa: CASSIASGINEQFF; j_call: TRBJ2-1; v_call: TRBV19; d_call: TRBD2
cdr3_aa: CASSLSREGGMEQFF; j_call: TRBJ2-1; v_call: TRBV11-2; d_call: -
cdr3_aa: CASSFLSGGTGETQYF; j_call: TRBJ2-5; v_call: TRBV7-7; d_call: TRBD2
cdr3_aa: CASSHQGLAGSLPQFF; j_call: TRBJ2-1; v_call: TRBV4-3; d_call: TRBD2
cdr3_aa: CSVEVSRLEQYF; j_call: TRBJ2-7; v_call: TRBV29-1; d_call: -
cdr3_aa: CASSITGSSYNSPLHF; j_call: TRBJ1-6; v_call: TRBV19; d_call: -
cdr3_aa: CASRRGGPSETQYF; j_call: TRBJ2-5; v_call: TRBV2; d_call: TRBD2
cdr3_aa: CASSVAGDSYGYTF; j_call: TRBJ1-2; v_call: TRBV9; d_call: -
cdr3_aa: CASSRQGHRYTF; j_call: TRBJ1-2; v_call: TRBV6-5; d_call: TRBD1